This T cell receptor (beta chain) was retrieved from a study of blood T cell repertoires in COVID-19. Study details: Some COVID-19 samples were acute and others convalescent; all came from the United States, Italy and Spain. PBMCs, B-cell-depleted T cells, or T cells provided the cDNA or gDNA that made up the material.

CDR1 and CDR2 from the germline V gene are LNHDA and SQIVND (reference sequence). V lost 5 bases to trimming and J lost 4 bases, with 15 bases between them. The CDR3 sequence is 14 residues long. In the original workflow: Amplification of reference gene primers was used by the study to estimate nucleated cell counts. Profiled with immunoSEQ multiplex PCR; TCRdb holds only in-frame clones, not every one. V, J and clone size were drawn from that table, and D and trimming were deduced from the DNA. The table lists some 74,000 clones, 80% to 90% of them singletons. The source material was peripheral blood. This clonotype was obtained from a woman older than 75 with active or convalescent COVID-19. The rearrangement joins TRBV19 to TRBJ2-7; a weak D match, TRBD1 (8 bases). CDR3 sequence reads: CASSQGAGVYEQYF. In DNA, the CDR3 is TGTGCCAGTAGTCAGGGGGCGGGGGTTTACGAGCAGTACTTC.